This TCR beta chain stems from a study of CD8 T cells in Susac syndrome. The RNA, about 0.5 to 1 ug, was put through reverse transcription using random hexamers. By means of immunoSEQ multiplex PCR, TCR beta CDR3 spanning 54 Vbeta and 13 Jbeta underwent amplification. Via MiXCR, TCRdb re-called the immunoSEQ multiplex PCR reads, giving one row per CDR3 protein. The sample lists about 160,000 distinct CDR3 sequences, 93% occurring once. The study sequenced TCR beta in blood CD8+ and CD4+ T cells. Controls were drawn from healthy donors and were matched for age and sex. Germline CDR1 is LNHNV and CDR2 is YYDKDF (reference sequence). V dropped 8 bases and J dropped 3 bases, with 7 bases sitting between them. The CDR3 runs 12 residues.

The chain has TRBV15 and TRBJ1-4, with TRBD1 as a possible D gene (5 bases). Sequencing input: CD4+ T cells from PBMCs. This sequence originates from a human donor in good health. The DNA for the CDR3 is TGTGCCACCGCGGGGGCTAATGAAAAACTGTTTTTT. Its protein product is CATAGANEKLFF.